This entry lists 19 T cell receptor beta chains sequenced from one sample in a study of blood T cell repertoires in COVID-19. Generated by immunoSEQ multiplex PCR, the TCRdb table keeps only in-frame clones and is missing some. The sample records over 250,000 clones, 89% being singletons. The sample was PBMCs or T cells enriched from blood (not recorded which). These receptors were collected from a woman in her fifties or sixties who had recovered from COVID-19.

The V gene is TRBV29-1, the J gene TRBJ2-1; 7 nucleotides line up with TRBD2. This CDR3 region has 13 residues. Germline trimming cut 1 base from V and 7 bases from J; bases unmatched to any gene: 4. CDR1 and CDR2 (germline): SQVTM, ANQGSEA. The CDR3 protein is CSVEGLADNEQFF. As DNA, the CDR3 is TGCAGCGTTGAAGGGCTAGCGGATAATGAGCAGTTCTTC.

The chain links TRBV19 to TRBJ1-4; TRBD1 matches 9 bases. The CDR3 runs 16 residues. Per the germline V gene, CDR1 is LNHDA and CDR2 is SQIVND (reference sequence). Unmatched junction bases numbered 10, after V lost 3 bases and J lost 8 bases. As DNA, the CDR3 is TGTGCCAGTAGTATCGAACAGGGGGCCGAAGGAGAAAAACTGTTTTTT. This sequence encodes CASSIEQGAEGEKLFF.

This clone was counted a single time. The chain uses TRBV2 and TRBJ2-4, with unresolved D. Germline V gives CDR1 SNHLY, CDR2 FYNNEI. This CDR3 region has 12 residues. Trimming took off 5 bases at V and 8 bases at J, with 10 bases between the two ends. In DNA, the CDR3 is TGTGCCAGCAGTATCCAATCGGACATTCAGTACTTC. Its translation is CASSIQSDIQYF.

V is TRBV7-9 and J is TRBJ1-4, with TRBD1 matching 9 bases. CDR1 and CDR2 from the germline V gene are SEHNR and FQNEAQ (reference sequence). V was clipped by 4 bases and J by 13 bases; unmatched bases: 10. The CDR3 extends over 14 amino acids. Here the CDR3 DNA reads TGTGCCAGCAGCTCCGGGACAGGGCTTCAGCGACTGTTTTTT. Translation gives CASSSGTGLQRLFF.

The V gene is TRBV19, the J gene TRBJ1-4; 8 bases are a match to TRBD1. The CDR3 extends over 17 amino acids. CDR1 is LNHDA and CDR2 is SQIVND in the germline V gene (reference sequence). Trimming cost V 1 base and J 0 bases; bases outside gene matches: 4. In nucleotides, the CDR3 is TGTGCCAGTAGTATAGGCAGGGGGCTTGCAACTAATGAAAAACTGTTTTTT. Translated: CASSIGRGLATNEKLFF.

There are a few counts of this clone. CDR3 protein: CASSLPRTLYEQYF. The CDR3 bases are TGTGCCAGCAGCTTACCCCGTACCCTATACGAGCAGTACTTC. The chain links TRBV7-2 to TRBJ2-7, with D hard to call. Looked up from germline, CDR1 is SGHTA and CDR2 is FQGNSA. V lost 2 bases, J lost 4 bases, and 12 bases lay in between. The CDR3 is made up of 14 amino acids.

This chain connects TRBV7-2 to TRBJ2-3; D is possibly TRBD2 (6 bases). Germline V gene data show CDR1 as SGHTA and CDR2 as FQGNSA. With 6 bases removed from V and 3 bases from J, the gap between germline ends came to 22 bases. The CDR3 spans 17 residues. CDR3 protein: CASRRYPGLGTTDTQYF. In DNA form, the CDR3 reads TGTGCCAGCAGACGGTACCCGGGACTCGGAACTACAGATACGCAGTATTTT. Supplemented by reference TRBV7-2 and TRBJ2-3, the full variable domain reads GAGVSQSPSNKVTEKGKDVELRCDPISGHTALYWYRQSLGQGLEFLIYFQGNSAPDKSGLPSDRFSAERTGGSVSTLTIQRTQQEDSAVYLCASRRYPGLGTTDTQYFGPGTRLTVL.

The CDR3 spells CAWRPADRDYNSPLHF. In nucleotides, the CDR3 is TGTGCCTGGAGACCCGCGGACAGGGACTATAATTCACCCCTCCACTTT. The chain uses TRBV30 and TRBJ1-6, with TRBD1 matching 8 bases. This CDR3 spans 16 amino acids. Trimming took 3 bases from V and 3 from J; bases not matched to a gene: 7. Germline lookup yields CDR1 GTSNPN and CDR2 SVGIG (reference sequence).

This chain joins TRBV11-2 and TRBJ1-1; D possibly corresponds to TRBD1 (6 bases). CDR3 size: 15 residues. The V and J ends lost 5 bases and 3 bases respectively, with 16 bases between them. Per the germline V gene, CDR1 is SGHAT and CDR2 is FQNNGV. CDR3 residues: CASSGVRGSDTEAFF. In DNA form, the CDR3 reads TGTGCCAGCAGCGGTGTGAGGGGGTCCGACACTGAAGCTTTCTTT.

The CDR3: CASSTYRGGVTTEAFF. The CDR3 coding sequence is TGTGCCAGCAGTACCTACAGGGGTGGCGTGACCACTGAAGCTTTCTTT. The rearrangement joins TRBV28 to TRBJ1-1; 7 nucleotides align to TRBD1. The CDR3 sequence is 16 residues long. CDR1 is MDHEN, CDR2 SYDVKM, per germline. The ends lost 5 bases at V and 4 bases at J; junction bases unmatched: 13.

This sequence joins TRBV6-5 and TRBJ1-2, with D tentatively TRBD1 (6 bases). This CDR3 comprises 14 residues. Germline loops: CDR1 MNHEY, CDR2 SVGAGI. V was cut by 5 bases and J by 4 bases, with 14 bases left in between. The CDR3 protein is CASSLGQTRYGYTF. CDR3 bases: TGTGCCAGCAGTCTAGGACAGACCCGCTATGGCTACACCTTC.

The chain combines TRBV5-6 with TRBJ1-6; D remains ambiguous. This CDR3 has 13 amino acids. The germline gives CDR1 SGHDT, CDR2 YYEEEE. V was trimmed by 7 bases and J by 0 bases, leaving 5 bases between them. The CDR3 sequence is CASSSSYNSPLHF. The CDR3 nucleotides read TGTGCCAGCTCTAGCTCCTATAATTCACCCCTCCACTTT.

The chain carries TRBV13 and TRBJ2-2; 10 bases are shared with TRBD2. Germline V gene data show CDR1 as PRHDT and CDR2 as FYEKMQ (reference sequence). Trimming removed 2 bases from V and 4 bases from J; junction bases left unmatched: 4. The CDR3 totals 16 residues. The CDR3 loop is CASSLPSGRITGELFF. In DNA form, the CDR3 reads TGTGCCAGCAGCTTACCTAGCGGGAGAATCACCGGGGAGCTGTTTTTT.

The CDR3 loop reads CASSFSGGAYEQYF. As DNA, the CDR3 is TGTGCCAGCAGCTTCTCTGGCGGGGCCTACGAGCAGTACTTC. The genes are TRBV7-9 and TRBJ2-7, with a tentative D call TRBD2 (6 bases). V dropped 3 bases and J dropped 2 bases, with 11 bases sitting between them. CDR1 and CDR2 from the germline V gene are SEHNR and FQNEAQ (reference sequence). This CDR3 spans 14 amino acids.

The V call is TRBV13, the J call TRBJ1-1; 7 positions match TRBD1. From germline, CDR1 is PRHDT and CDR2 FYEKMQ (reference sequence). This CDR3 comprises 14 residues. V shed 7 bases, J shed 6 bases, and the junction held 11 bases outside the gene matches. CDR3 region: CASNRGQTKAEAFF. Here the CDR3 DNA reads TGTGCCAGCAATAGGGGGCAGACCAAGGCTGAAGCTTTCTTT.

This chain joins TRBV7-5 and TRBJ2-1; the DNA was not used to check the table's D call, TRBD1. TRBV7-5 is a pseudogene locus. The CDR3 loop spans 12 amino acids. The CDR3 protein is CARSLGANEQFF. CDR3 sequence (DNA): TGTGCCAGAAGCTTAGGGGCGAATGAGCAGTTCTTC.

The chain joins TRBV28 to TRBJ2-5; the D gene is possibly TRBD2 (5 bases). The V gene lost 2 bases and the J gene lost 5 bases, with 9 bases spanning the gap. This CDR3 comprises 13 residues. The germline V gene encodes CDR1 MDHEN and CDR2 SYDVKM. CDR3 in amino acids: CASSLLALETQYF. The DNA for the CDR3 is TGTGCCAGCAGTTTACTAGCTCTGGAGACCCAGTACTTC.

Here the CDR3 reads CASSLGGVGNQPQHF. CDR3 DNA: TGTGCCAGCAGTTTAGGGGGCGTGGGCAATCAGCCCCAGCATTTT. This chain uses TRBV27 with TRBJ1-5, with a possible D match to TRBD1 (6 bases). The CDR3 has 15 amino acids. V lost 2 bases and J lost 2, with 10 bases in between. The germline CDR1 and CDR2 sequences are MNHEY and SMNVEV (reference sequence).

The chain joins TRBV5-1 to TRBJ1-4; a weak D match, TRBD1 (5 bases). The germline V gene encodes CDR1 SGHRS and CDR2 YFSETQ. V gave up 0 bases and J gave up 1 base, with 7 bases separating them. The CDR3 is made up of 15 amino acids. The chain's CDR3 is CASSLAGGTNEKLFF. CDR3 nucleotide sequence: TGCGCCAGCAGCTTGGCCGGGGGAACTAATGAAAAACTGTTTTTT.